What follows describes a single T cell receptor beta chain. The antigen is unknown. The time point: before natalizumab initiation. The data are from a study of multiple sclerosis patients with progressive multifocal leukoencephalopathy. Study as a whole: Multiple sclerosis patients on natalizumab who never developed PML served as longitudinally sampled controls. Study-wide results and limits: Less diverse TRB repertoires were suggested in most PML patients. Clones expanded at PML were already present before and during natalizumab.

Trimming stripped 8 bases from V and 2 bases from J, with 13 bases between. Germline V lookup: CDR1 MNHEY, CDR2 SVGAGI. This CDR3 is built from 13 residues. Synthetic inline TR CDR3 controls covering all V-J pairings were spiked into each PCR. Repertoires were generated with immunoSEQ multiplex PCR, while TCRdb's copy carries only in-frame clones and drops some. This sample carries some 30,000 clones, about 91% of them seen once, and the ten largest clones take around 1.5%. Input material: PBMCs. The chain recombines TRBV6-5 with TRBJ2-7, with D possibly TRBD1 on 6 matching bases. The source is a human donor with multiple sclerosis. The CDR3 DNA follows: TGTGCCAGCCAGGGGCACGAAACCTACGAGCAGTACTTC. As protein: CASQGHETYEQYF.